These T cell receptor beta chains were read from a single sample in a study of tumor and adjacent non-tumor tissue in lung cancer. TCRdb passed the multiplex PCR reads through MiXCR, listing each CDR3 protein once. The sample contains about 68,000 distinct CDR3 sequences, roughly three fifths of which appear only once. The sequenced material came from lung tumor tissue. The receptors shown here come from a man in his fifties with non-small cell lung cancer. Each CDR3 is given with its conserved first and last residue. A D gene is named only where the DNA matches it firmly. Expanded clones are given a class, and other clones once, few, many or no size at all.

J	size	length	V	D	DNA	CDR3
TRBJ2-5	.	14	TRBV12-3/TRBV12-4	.	TGTGCCAGCGGTTTACCAGGGTCCCAAGAAACCCAGTACTTC	CASGLPGSQETQYF
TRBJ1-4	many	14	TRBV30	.	TGTGCCTGGAGGAGTGGGGGCGCGGGTGAAAAACTGTTTTTT	CAWRSGGAGEKLFF
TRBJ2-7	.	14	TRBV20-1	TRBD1	TGCAGTGCTTTTCCGGGACAGAGCTCCTACGAGCAGTACTTC	CSAFPGQSSYEQYF
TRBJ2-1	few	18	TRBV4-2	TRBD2	TGTGCCAGCAGCCAAGGCGTCCAGCGGGAGTTATCCTGCAATGAGCAGTTCTTC	CASSQGVQRELSCNEQFF
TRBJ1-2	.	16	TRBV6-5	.	TGTGCCAGCAATTACTCGGGCGCCGCCCCCACCTATGGCTACACCTTC	CASNYSGAAPTYGYTF
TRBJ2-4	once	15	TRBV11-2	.	.	CASSSVAGGAGIQCF
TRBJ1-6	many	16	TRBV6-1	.	TGTGCCAGCAGTGAAGACCACAGGGTAACCAATTCACCCCTCCACTTT	CASSEDHRVTNSPLHF
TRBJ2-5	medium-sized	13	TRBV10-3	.	TGTGCCATCAGTGTGGGCTTGCAAGAGACCCAGTACTTC	CAISVGLQETQYF
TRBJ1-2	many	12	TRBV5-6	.	TGTGCCAGCACGTTACTCCACTATGGCTACACCTTC	CASTLLHYGYTF
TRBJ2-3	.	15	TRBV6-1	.	TGTGACAGCAGTGCCCGCTTGGGGGATGCAGATACGCAGTATTTT	CDSSARLGDADTQYF
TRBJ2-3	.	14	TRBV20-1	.	TGCAGTGCCCCAAATGTGGGCGGCACAGATACGCAGTATTTT	CSAPNVGGTDTQYF
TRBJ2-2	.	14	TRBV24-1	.	TGTGCCACCAAGGCCGGACAGAACACCCTGGAGCTGTTTTTT	CATKAGQNTLELFF
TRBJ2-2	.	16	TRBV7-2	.	TGTGCCAGCAGCTTTGGAATCATCTCGAACACCGGGGAGCTGTTTTTT	CASSFGIISNTGELFF
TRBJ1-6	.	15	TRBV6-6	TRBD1	TGTGTCAGCGGTTACGAGGGACAGAAAGGATCACCCCCCCACTTT	CVSGYEGQKGSPPHF
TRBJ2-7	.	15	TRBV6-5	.	TGTGTCAGCGGGTCCCTCGGGACAGTTTCCTACGAGCAGTACTTC	CVSGSLGTVSYEQYF
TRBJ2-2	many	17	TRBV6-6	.	TGTGCCAGCAACCCTCCCCGACAAGGAACGAACACCGGGGAGCTGTTTTTT	CASNPPRQGTNTGELFF
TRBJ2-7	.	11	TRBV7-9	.	TGTGTCGGCAGGAGGGGCAACGAGCAGTACTTC	CVGRRGNEQYF
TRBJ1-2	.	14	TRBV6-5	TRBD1	TGTGCCAGCAGTTACACAAACAGGGGAAATGGCTACACCTTC	CASSYTNRGNGYTF
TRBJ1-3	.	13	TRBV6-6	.	TGTGCCAGTAAGAGCATATCTGGAAACACCATATATTTT	CASKSISGNTIYF
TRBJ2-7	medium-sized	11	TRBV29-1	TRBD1	TGCAGCGCAATGACAGGGGTCGAGCAGTACTTC	CSAMTGVEQYF
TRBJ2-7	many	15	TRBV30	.	TGTGCCTGGAGTGCTACCGGGACACCCCCCTACGAGCAGTACTTC	CAWSATGTPPYEQYF
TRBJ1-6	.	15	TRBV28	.	TGTGCCAGCAGTTCAGCACAGGGACGATATTCACCCCTCCACTTT	CASSSAQGRYSPLHF
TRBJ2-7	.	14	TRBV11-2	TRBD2	TGTGCCAGCAGCCTGAGGACTAGCGTGGGAGAGCAGTACTTC	CASSLRTSVGEQYF
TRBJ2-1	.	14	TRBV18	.	TGTGCCAGCTCACTTTCATCTAGTAACAATGAGCTGTTCTTC	CASSLSSSNNELFF
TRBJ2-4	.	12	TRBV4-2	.	TGTGCCAGCAGCCAAGATAGGTGGGGAAAGGACTTC	CASSQDRWGKDF
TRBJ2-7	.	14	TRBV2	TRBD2	TGTGCCAGTAATGACCCAGCGGGATCGTACGAGCAGTACTTC	CASNDPAGSYEQYF
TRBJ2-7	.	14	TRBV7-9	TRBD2	TGTGCCAGCAGCTCGGCGGGGGGTAACTACGAGCAGTACTTC	CASSSAGGNYEQYF
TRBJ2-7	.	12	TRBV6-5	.	TGTGCCAGCAGTCCCTCCGTCGGGGAGCAGTACTTC	CASSPSVGEQYF
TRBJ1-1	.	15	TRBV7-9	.	TGTGTCAGCAACTTAGTGGTCTTGGGTGGTGGTGAAGCTTTCTTT	CVSNLVVLGGGEAFF
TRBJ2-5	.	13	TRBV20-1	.	TGCAGTGCGCCCACTAGAGATCAAGAGACCCAGTACTTC	CSAPTRDQETQYF
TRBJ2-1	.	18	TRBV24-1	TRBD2	TGTGCCACCAGTGAGGCGGGAGGAGGTAATCAAAGGAGCAATGAGCAGTTCTTC	CATSEAGGGNQRSNEQFF
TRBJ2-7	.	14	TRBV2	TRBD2	TGTGCCAGCAGTGAAGGCGGGACTAACTGCGAGCAGCACTTC	CASSEGGTNCEQHF
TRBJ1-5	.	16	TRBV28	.	TGTGCCAGCAGTGTACGGGGGAGGGGTGGCAATCAGCCCCAGCATTTT	CASSVRGRGGNQPQHF
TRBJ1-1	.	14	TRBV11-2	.	TGTGCCAGTAGCTTAAGACAGATCAACACTAAAGCTTTCTTT	CASSLRQINTKAFF
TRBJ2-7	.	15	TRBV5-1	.	TGCGCCAGCAGCTTGACCGGCCGGGACATGTACGAGCAGTACTTC	CASSLTGRDMYEQYF
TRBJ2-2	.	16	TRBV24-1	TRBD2	TGTGCCACCAGTGATTCTACTAGCGGCAACACCGGGGAGCTGTTTTTT	CATSDSTSGNTGELFF
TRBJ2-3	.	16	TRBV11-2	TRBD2	TGTGCCAGCAGCCCGCCCGAGACTAGCGTAACAGATACTCAGTATTTT	CASSPPETSVTDTQYF
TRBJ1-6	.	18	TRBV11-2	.	TGTGCCAGCAACCCTCGGGCAGGTGGAAGCTCCTATAATTCACCCCTCCACTTT	CASNPRAGGSSYNSPLHF
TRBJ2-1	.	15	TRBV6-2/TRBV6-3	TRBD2	TGTACCAGCAGTACTAGCGGGTGGGTATACAATGAGCAGTTCTTC	CTSSTSGWVYNEQFF
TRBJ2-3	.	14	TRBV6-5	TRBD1	TGTGCCAGCAGTGGCCGGGACAGCACAGATACGCGGTATTTT	CASSGRDSTDTRYF
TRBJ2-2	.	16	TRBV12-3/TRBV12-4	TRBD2	TGTGCCAGCAGTTCACCCGGACTAGCGGCCACCGGGGAGCTGCTTTTT	CASSSPGLAATGELLF
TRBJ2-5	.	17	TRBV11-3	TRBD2	TGCGCCAGCAGCTCATCGGCTAGCGGGAGTTTACAAGAGACCCAGTACTTC	CASSSSASGSLQETQYF
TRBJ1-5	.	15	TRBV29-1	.	TGCAGCGCTCGCGCGCGGGCAGTGAAGATAGATACGCAGCATTTT	CSARARAVKIDTQHF
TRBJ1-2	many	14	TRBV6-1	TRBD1	TGTGCCAGCAGTGAAGCGGACAGGAACTATGGCTACACCTTC	CASSEADRNYGYTF
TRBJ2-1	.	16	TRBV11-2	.	TGTGCCAGCAGACCCCCCTCGCGGGGGCAGGGTCATGAGCAGTTCTTC	CASRPPSRGQGHEQFF
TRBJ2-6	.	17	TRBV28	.	TGTGCCAGCAGTTTATGGAGGGCTGGCGCTGGGGCCAACGTCCTGACTTTC	CASSLWRAGAGANVLTF
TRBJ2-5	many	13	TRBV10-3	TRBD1	TGTGCCATCAGTTCAGGGGGCATGGAGACCCAGTACTTC	CAISSGGMETQYF